Each of the 3 T cell receptor beta chains below was sequenced from the same sample in a study of molecular identifiers for immune sequencing clone quantification. A single record per CDR3 protein comes from TCRdb applying MiXCR to the PCR reads. The sample has about half a million distinct CDR3 sequences, approximately 25% seen once; the top ten hold under 0.8%. Sample: naive CD8+ T cells from blood, with Jurkat cell RNA spiked in. Subset of the sample: FACS-sorted CD8+CD4-CCR7+CD45RA+ naive T cells. The receptors derive from a human donor in good health. Some libraries in this study had Jurkat cell RNA spiked in.

Comment on this clonotype: A much larger clone sits a single nucleotide away, making a read error possible. The chain has TRBV24-1 and TRBJ2-1; no reliable D call. The CDR3 totals 15 residues. The V gene lost 3 bases and the J gene lost 4 bases, with 12 bases spanning the gap. CDR1 is KGHDR and CDR2 is SFDVKD in the germline V gene. Written as DNA, the CDR3 is TGTGCCACCAGTGATGACGCTGGTCCGTACAATGAGCAGTTCTTC. As protein: CATSDDAGPYNEQFF.

This clonotype was picked up many times. The chain has TRBV7-2 and TRBJ2-7, with D possibly TRBD2 on 6 matching bases. V was clipped by 3 bases and J by 6 bases, with 15 bases between them. Germline loops: CDR1 SGHTA, CDR2 FQGNSA. CDR3 length: 14 amino acids. CDR3 sequence (DNA): TGTGCCAGCAGCTTCGGCTACCCGGAGGGCGAGCAGTACTTC. This codes for CASSFGYPEGEQYF.

This clonotype was counted between two and nine times. V and J are TRBV7-6 and TRBJ2-7; perhaps TRBD1 as D (6 bases). In germline, CDR1 is SGHVS, CDR2 FNYEAQ. The CDR3 contains 15 residues. Trimming pared 1 base from V and 2 bases from J, leaving 12 bases between. DNA for the CDR3: TGTGCCAGCAGCTTAGGCAGGGGCCTTCCCTACGAGCAGTACTTC. Protein product: CASSLGRGLPYEQYF.